One sample yielded the 25 T cell receptor beta chains listed below, sequenced in a study of cytomegalovirus exposure and HLA in healthy donors (dated by TCRdb to 2016 to 2017). The library was obtained by the immunoSEQ multiplex PCR assay. A mixture of 60 forward primers for TCR Vbeta segments and 13 reverse primers for TCR Jbeta segments was used in the multiplex PCR. TCRdb carries this immuneACCESS record with in-frame sequences only. Its versions omit some clonotypes, under half of them owing to an unresolved V gene in the studies checked, with the rest unexplained. The sample yields about 82,000 clones; less than 80% were counted once. The top ten clonotypes cover 15% of the sample. Specimen: PBMCs. The source of these receptors is a woman between 40 and 50 years old in good health and CMV-seropositive.

The rearrangement uses TRBV28 and TRBJ2-7; 7 positions match TRBD2. The trim removed 2 bases at V and 0 bases at J, leaving 22 bases unmatched. CDR3 length: 21 residues. CDR1 and CDR2 from the germline V gene are MDHEN and SYDVKM. The CDR3 DNA sequence: TGTGCCAGCAGTTTAATCCAGCGGGGCAAACCGAAGCCCCGAAGCTCCTACGAGCAGTACTTC. The encoded protein is CASSLIQRGKPKPRSSYEQYF.

This chain connects TRBV7-9 to TRBJ2-5, with D maybe TRBD1 (6 bases). Between the trimmed V and J ends, which lost 8 bases and 7 bases, there was a span of 11 bases. The CDR3 has 11 amino acids. In germline, CDR1 is SEHNR, CDR2 FQNEAQ (reference sequence). The CDR3 sequence is CASGEGGTQYF. CDR3 DNA: TGTGCCAGCGGAGAAGGGGGGACCCAGTACTTC. Combining the CDR3 with reference TRBV7-9 and TRBJ2-5 gives the whole variable domain DTGVSQNPRHKITKRGQNVTFRCDPISEHNRLYWYRQTLGQGPEFLTYFQNEAQLEKSRLLSDRFSAERPKGSFSTLEIQRTEQGDSAMYLCASGEGGTQYFGPGTRLLVL.

This clone was seen a few times. This chain connects TRBV7-9 to TRBJ2-2; TRBD1 aligns across 8 bases. V was pared by 5 bases and J by 6 bases, with 8 bases of the junction left unmatched. CDR3 size: 15 residues. From germline, CDR1 is SEHNR and CDR2 FQNEAQ (reference sequence). CDR3: CASSTLGQGPGELFF. The DNA of the CDR3 is TGTGCCAGCAGCACCCTAGGACAGGGCCCCGGGGAGCTGTTTTTT. Full variable domain (rest looked up from reference TRBV7-9 and TRBJ2-2): DTGVSQNPRHKITKRGQNVTFRCDPISEHNRLYWYRQTLGQGPEFLTYFQNEAQLEKSRLLSDRFSAERPKGSFSTLEIQRTEQGDSAMYLCASSTLGQGPGELFFGEGSRLTVL.

In its sample, this clone was seen a few times. The chain couples TRBV5-1 to TRBJ2-1; TRBD1 matches 10 bases. Germline CDR1 is SGHRS and CDR2 is YFSETQ. The trim removed 5 bases at V and 7 bases at J, leaving 9 bases unmatched. The CDR3 is 15 amino acids. The CDR3, as DNA: TGCGCCAGCAGGACGGGACAGGGGCTTTCGAATGAGCAGTTCTTC. It yields the protein CASRTGQGLSNEQFF.

This clone has just a few counts. This rearrangement joins TRBV18 to TRBJ2-7, with a weak D call TRBD2 (5 bases). This CDR3 has 15 amino acids. CDR1 and CDR2 from the germline V gene are KGHSH and LQKENI. V was pared by 0 bases and J by 0 bases, with 9 bases between. CDR3 coding DNA: TGTGCCAGCTCACCACCTAGCGCAAGCTCCTACGAGCAGTACTTC. Amino acids: CASSPPSASSYEQYF.

The chain recombines TRBV30 with TRBJ2-5; 8 bases match TRBD1. The germline gives CDR1 GTSNPN, CDR2 SVGIG (reference sequence). The CDR3 consists of 12 residues. V lost 5 bases, J lost 5 bases, and 4 bases stayed unmatched. This CDR3 reads CAWQGAGETQYF. The CDR3 region has the DNA TGTGCCTGGCAGGGGGCCGGGGAGACCCAGTACTTC.

This rearrangement joins TRBV10-1 to TRBJ1-5, with D uncertain. Deletions cut 2 bases from V and 0 bases from J, with 26 bases between. In germline, CDR1 is WNHNN, CDR2 SYGVQD (reference sequence). This CDR3 is built from 21 residues. Here the CDR3 DNA reads TGCGCCAGCAGTGAGGGTCGCAAGGCAGGAATACCAGAACATAGCAATCAGCCCCAGCATTTT. It translates to CASSEGRKAGIPEHSNQPQHF.

The J gene is TRBJ1-2, the V gene TRBV6-5; TRBD1 might be the D (6 bases). The CDR3 consists of 13 residues. The V and J ends lost 6 bases and 8 bases respectively, with 16 bases between them. CDR1 is MNHEY, CDR2 SVGAGI, per germline. The CDR3 nucleotides read TGTGCCAGCAGCTACGCAGGGGCGCAAGGCTACACCTTC. It codes for CASSYAGAQGYTF.

This clone was detected only a few times. The genes are TRBV9 and TRBJ2-1; TRBD2 is a possible D gene (5 bases). The CDR3 runs to 15 residues. V was shortened by 1 base and J by 1 base, with 9 bases between the two germline ends. Germline CDR1 reads SGDLS; CDR2 reads YYNGEE. The CDR3: CASSVLEVSYNEQFF. Here the CDR3 DNA reads TGTGCCAGCAGCGTACTGGAGGTGTCCTACAATGAGCAGTTCTTC.

In DNA, the CDR3 is TGTGCCAGCAGTCCAGGACAGGGAAAGGCTGGCTACACCTTC. This translates into CASSPGQGKAGYTF. This sequence joins TRBV28 and TRBJ1-2; the match to TRBD1 covers 8 bases. Germline CDR1 and CDR2: MDHEN and SYDVKM. The junction had 9 bases not matched to a gene; V was cut back by 5 bases and J by 7 bases. This CDR3 comprises 14 residues.

The gene calls are TRBV19 and TRBJ2-2; 7 bases fit TRBD1. From germline, CDR1 is LNHDA and CDR2 SQIVND (reference sequence). The CDR3 extends over 16 amino acids. The V and J ends lost 7 bases and 1 base, in that order; junction bases with no gene match: 9. CDR3 residues: CASTPADRLNTGELFF. In nucleotides, the CDR3 is TGTGCCAGTACCCCCGCGGACAGGTTGAACACCGGGGAGCTGTTTTTT.

This clone has only a few counts. The rearrangement uses TRBV10-2 and TRBJ1-2; TRBD1 might be the D (6 bases). Germline V gene data show CDR1 as WSHSY and CDR2 as SAAADI. V was trimmed by 9 bases and J by 4 bases, leaving 12 bases between them. The CDR3 extends over 12 amino acids. The CDR3 here is CASNRVGYGYTF. The DNA of the CDR3 is TGCGCCAGTAACAGGGTGGGCTATGGCTACACCTTC.

The chain uses TRBV2 and TRBJ2-3; no definite D call. V shed 5 bases and J shed 5 bases, with 14 bases lying between them. The V gene's germline CDR1 is SNHLY and CDR2 FYNNEI. This CDR3 spans 14 amino acids. The CDR3 here is CASSSQRVRDTQYF. The CDR3 DNA reads as TGTGCCAGCAGTTCCCAACGGGTAAGAGATACGCAGTATTTT.

The sample holds one count of this clone. This chain uses TRBV18 with TRBJ1-2; 7 positions match TRBD1. J was trimmed by 6 bases and V by 2 bases; bases with no gene match: 9. This CDR3 contains 15 residues. Germline V gene lookup returns CDR1 KGHSH and CDR2 LQKENI. CDR3 DNA sequence: TGTGCCAGCTCACCATCGACCGACAGGGTTGATGGCTACACCTTC. Its translation is CASSPSTDRVDGYTF.

The chain recombines TRBV6-1 with TRBJ2-1; 7 bases fit TRBD1. The V segment lost 3 bases and the J segment 7 bases; nucleotides outside the gene matches: 6. This CDR3 comprises 14 residues. CDR1 is MNHNS, CDR2 SASEGT, per germline. CDR3 in amino acids: CASSDRGRSNEQFF. Here the CDR3 DNA reads TGTGCCAGCAGTGATAGGGGGCGGAGTAATGAGCAGTTCTTC.

The chain links TRBV18 to TRBJ2-7; D might be TRBD1 (6 bases). V was cut by 3 bases and J by 3 bases, with 9 bases left in between. There are 13 residues in the CDR3. Germline assignment: CDR1 KGHSH and CDR2 LQKENI. The CDR3: CASSPGQHYEQYF. The CDR3 nucleotides are TGTGCCAGCTCACCCGGACAGCACTACGAGCAGTACTTC.

This rearrangement joins TRBV27 to TRBJ1-4; D call uncertain. This CDR3 is built from 13 residues. Trimming left V 5 bases short and J 8 bases short, with 12 bases between. The V gene's germline CDR1 is MNHEY and CDR2 SMNVEV (reference sequence). The CDR3 reads CASSPAIGEKLFF. The CDR3 DNA reads TGTGCCAGCAGTCCGGCGATCGGGGAAAAACTGTTTTTT. Supplemented by reference TRBV27 and TRBJ1-4, the full variable domain reads EAQVTQNPRYLITVTGKKLTVTCSQNMNHEYMSWYRQDPGLGLRQIYYSMNVEVTDKGDVPEGYKVSRKEKRNFPLILESPSPNQTSLYFCASSPAIGEKLFFGSGTQLSVL.

This chain connects TRBV30 to TRBJ2-1; 9 nucleotides match TRBD2. CDR3 length: 17 residues. Germline V lookup: CDR1 GTSNPN, CDR2 SVGIG (reference sequence). With 0 bases clipped from V and 3 bases from J, the junction kept 9 bases outside the gene matches. Written as DNA, the CDR3 is TGTGCCTGGAGTGTACGTCCCGGGACTAGCAGCTACAATGAGCAGTTCTTC. Protein sequence: CAWSVRPGTSSYNEQFF.

The chain recombines TRBV27 with TRBJ2-6; the D is unclear. Looked up from germline, CDR1 is MNHEY and CDR2 is SMNVEV (reference sequence). V was clipped by 6 bases and J by 0 bases, with 6 bases between them. The CDR3 is 14 amino acids. The CDR3, as DNA: TGTGCCAGCAGCCAGTACTCTGGGGCCAACGTCCTGACTTTC. Translated: CASSQYSGANVLTF.

This clone has more than one count but fewer than ten. V is TRBV30 and J is TRBJ1-1; TRBD1 agrees at 7 bases. V gave up 4 bases and J gave up 3 bases; unmatched junction bases: 11. From germline, CDR1 is GTSNPN and CDR2 SVGIG (reference sequence). CDR3 size: 15 residues. The CDR3: CAWTRLGRGYTEAFF. The CDR3, as DNA: TGTGCCTGGACCCGCTTGGGCAGGGGGTACACTGAAGCTTTCTTT. The whole variable domain, remainder taken from reference TRBV30 and TRBJ1-1, is SQTIHQWPATLVQPVGSPLSLECTVEGTSNPNLYWYRQAAGRGLQLLFYSVGIGQISSEVPQNLSASRPQDRQFILSSKKLLLSDSGFYLCAWTRLGRGYTEAFFGQGTRLTVV.

This chain uses TRBV7-3 with TRBJ2-7; 8 bases match TRBD1. The germline CDR1 and CDR2 sequences are SGHTA and FQGTGA. The CDR3 contains 14 residues. V dropped 0 bases and J dropped 5; count of bases not matched to a gene: 3. The CDR3 spells CASSLTGQGHEQYF. The CDR3 nucleotides read TGTGCCAGCAGCTTAACTGGACAGGGCCACGAGCAGTACTTC.

This chain joins TRBV28 and TRBJ1-1; 9 nucleotides align to TRBD1. CDR3 length: 15 residues. The J segment lost 8 bases and the V segment lost 1 base, leaving 8 bases of the junction unmatched. Per the germline V gene, CDR1 is MDHEN and CDR2 is SYDVKM. CDR3 sequence: CASSLFGTGQGEAFF. In DNA form, the CDR3 reads TGTGCCAGCAGTTTATTTGGGACAGGGCAAGGAGAAGCTTTCTTT.

The rearrangement links TRBV9 to TRBJ2-7; a possible D gene is TRBD1 (6 bases). Germline CDR1 reads SGDLS; CDR2 reads YYNGEE. The CDR3 is made up of 14 amino acids. Trimming pared 4 bases from V and 0 bases from J, leaving 11 bases between. The CDR3 loop reads CASSTLDSSYEQYF. CDR3 nucleotides: TGTGCCAGCAGCACCCTGGACAGCTCCTACGAGCAGTACTTC. The complete variable domain, with remaining parts taken from reference TRBV9 and TRBJ2-7, reads DSGVTQTPKHLITATGQRVTLRCSPRSGDLSVYWYQQSLDQGLQFLIQYYNGEERAKGNILERFSAQQFPDLHSELNLSSLELGDSALYFCASSTLDSSYEQYFGPGTRLTVT.

This clone was seen only a few times. The chain uses TRBV9 and TRBJ2-3; TRBD2 agrees at 11 bases. CDR3 length equals 17 residues. Germline V CDR1 and CDR2: SGDLS, YYNGEE. The junction had 7 bases not matched to a gene; V was cut back by 2 bases and J by 2 bases. CDR3 sequence (DNA): TGTGCCAGCAGCGTTACTAGCGGGGGACTCTACACAGATACGCAGTATTTT. Residues: CASSVTSGGLYTDTQYF.

On this clone: The sample holds other DNA sequences that translate to the same CDR3. The chain combines TRBV18 with TRBJ2-3, with 10 bases that match TRBD2. V was clipped by 3 bases and J by 6 bases; unmatched bases: 6. CDR3 length: 15 residues. Per the germline V gene, CDR1 is KGHSH and CDR2 is LQKENI. The CDR3, as DNA: TGTGCCAGCTCACCGGCTAGCGGGAGAGCTGATACGCAGTATTTT. Residues: CASSPASGRADTQYF. Full variable domain (remainder filled in from reference TRBV18 and TRBJ2-3): NAGVMQNPRHLVRRRGQEARLRCSPMKGHSHVYWYRQLPEEGLKFMVYLQKENIIDESGMPKERFSAEFPKEGPSILRIQQVVRGDSAAYFCASSPASGRADTQYFGPGTRLTVL.